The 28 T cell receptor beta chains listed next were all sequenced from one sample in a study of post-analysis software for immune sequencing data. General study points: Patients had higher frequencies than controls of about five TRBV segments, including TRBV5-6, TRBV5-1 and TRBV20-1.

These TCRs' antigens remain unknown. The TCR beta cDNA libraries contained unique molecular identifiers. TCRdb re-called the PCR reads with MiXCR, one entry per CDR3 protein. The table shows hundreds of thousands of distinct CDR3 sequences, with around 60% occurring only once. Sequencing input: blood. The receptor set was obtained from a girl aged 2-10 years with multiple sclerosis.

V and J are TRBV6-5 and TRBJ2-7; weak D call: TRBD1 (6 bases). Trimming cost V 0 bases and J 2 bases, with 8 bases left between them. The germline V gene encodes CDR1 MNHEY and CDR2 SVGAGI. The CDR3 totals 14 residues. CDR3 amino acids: CASSYSRTAYEQYF. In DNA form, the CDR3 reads TGTGCCAGCAGTTACTCGAGGACAGCCTACGAGCAGTACTTC.

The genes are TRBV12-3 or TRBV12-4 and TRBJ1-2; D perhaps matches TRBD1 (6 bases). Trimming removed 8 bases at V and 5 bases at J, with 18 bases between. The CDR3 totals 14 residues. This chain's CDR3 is CASWMRGLGYGYTF. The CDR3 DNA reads TGTGCCAGCTGGATGAGGGGGTTGGGATATGGCTACACCTTC.

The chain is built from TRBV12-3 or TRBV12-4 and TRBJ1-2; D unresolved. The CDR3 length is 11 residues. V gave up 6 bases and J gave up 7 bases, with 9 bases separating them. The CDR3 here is CASSQVIGYTF. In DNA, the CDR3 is TGTGCCAGCAGCCAAGTGATTGGCTACACCTTC.

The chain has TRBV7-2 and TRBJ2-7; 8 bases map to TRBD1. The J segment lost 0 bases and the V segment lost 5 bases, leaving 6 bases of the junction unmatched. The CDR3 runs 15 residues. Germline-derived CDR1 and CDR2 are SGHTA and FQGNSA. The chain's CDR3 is CASSVRDRYSYEQYF. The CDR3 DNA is TGTGCCAGCAGCGTACGGGACAGGTACTCCTACGAGCAGTACTTC. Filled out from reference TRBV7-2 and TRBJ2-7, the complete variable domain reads GAGVSQSPSNKVTEKGKDVELRCDPISGHTALYWYRQSLGQGLEFLIYFQGNSAPDKSGLPSDRFSAERTGGSVSTLTIQRTQQEDSAVYLCASSVRDRYSYEQYFGPGTRLTVT.

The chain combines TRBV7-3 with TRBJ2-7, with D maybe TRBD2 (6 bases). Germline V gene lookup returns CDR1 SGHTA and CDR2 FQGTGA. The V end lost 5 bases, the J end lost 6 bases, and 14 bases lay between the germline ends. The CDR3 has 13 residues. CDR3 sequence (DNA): TGTGCCAGCAGCACCGGGACTTATGGCGAGCAGTACTTC. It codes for CASSTGTYGEQYF.

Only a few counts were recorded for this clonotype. The CDR3 bases are TGTGCCAGTAGTCCCCTTAGGAGTGGGCAAGAAAAACTGTTTTTT. Translated, it gives CASSPLRSGQEKLFF. This chain joins TRBV19 and TRBJ1-4, with D uncertain. Trimming took off 5 bases at V and 8 bases at J, with 18 bases between the two ends. Germline-derived CDR1 and CDR2 are LNHDA and SQIVND (reference sequence). The CDR3 is made up of 15 amino acids.

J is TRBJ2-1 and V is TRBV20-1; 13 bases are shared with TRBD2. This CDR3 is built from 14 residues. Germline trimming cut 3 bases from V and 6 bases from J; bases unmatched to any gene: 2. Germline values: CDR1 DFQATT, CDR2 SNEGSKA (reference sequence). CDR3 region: CSASTSGRANEQFF. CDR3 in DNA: TGCAGTGCTAGTACTAGCGGGAGGGCCAATGAGCAGTTCTTC.

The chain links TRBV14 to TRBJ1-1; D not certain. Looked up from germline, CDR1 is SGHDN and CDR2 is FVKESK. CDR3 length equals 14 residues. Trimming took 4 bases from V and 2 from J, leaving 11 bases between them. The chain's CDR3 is CASSPAPLNTEAFF. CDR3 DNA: TGTGCCAGCAGCCCAGCCCCTCTAAACACTGAAGCTTTCTTT. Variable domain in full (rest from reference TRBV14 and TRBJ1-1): EAGVTQFPSHSVIEKGQTVTLRCDPISGHDNLYWYRRVMGKEIKFLLHFVKESKQDESGMPNNRFLAERTGGTYSTLKVQPAELEDSGVYFCASSPAPLNTEAFFGQGTRLTVV.

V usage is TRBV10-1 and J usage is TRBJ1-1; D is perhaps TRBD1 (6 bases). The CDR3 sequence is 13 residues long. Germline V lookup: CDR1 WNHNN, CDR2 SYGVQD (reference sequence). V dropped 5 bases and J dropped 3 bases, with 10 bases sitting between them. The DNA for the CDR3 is TGCGCCAGCAGTCGGACAGTTGACACTGAAGCTTTCTTT. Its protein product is CASSRTVDTEAFF.

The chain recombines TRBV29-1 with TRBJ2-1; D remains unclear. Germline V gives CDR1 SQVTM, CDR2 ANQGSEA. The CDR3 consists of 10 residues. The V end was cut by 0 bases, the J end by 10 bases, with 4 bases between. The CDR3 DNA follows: TGCAGCGTTGAAGATGGAGAGCAGTTCTTC. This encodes CSVEDGEQFF.

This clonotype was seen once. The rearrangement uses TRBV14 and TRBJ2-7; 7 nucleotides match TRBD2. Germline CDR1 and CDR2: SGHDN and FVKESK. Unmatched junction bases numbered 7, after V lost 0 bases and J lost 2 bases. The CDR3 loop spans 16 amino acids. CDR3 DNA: TGTGCCAGCAGCCAAGAGGACTCTAGCGGCCCCTACGAGCAGTACTTC. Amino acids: CASSQEDSSGPYEQYF.

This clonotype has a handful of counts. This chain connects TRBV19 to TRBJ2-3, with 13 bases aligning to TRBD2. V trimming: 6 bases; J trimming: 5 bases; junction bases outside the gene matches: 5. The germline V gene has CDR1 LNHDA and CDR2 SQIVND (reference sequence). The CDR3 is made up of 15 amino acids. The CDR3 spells CASSGLAGDEDTQYF. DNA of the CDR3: TGTGCCAGTAGCGGACTAGCGGGAGATGAAGATACGCAGTATTTT.

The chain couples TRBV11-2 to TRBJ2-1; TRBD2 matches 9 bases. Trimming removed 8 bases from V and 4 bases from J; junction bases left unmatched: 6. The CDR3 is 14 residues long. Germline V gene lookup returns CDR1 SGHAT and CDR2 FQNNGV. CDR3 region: CASERLAVYNEQFF. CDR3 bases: TGTGCCAGCGAGAGACTAGCGGTTTACAATGAGCAGTTCTTC.

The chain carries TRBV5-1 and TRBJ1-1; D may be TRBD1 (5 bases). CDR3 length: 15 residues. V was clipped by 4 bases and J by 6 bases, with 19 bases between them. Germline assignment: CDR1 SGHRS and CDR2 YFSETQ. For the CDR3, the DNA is TGCGCCAGCAGCGGGGACTGGGGAGGTAGGGCTGAAGCTTTCTTT. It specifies CASSGDWGGRAEAFF. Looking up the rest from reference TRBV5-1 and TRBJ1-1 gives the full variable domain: KAGVTQTPRYLIKTRGQQVTLSCSPISGHRSVSWYQQTPGQGLQFLFEYFSETQRNKGNFPGRFSGRQFSNSRSEMNVSTLELGDSALYLCASSGDWGGRAEAFFGQGTRLTVV.

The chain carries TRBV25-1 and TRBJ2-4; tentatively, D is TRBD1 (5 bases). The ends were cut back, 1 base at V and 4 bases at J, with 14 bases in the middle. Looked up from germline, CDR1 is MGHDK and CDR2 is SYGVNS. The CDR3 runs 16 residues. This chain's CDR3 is CASSESGRTLKNIQYF. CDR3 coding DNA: TGTGCCAGCAGTGAATCCGGCAGGACACTAAAAAACATTCAGTACTTC. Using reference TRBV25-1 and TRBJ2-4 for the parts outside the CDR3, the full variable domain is EADIYQTPRYLVIGTGKKITLECSQTMGHDKMYWYQQDPGMELHLIHYSYGVNSTEKGDLSSESTVSRIRTEHFPLTLESARPSHTSQYLCASSESGRTLKNIQYFGAGTRLSVL.

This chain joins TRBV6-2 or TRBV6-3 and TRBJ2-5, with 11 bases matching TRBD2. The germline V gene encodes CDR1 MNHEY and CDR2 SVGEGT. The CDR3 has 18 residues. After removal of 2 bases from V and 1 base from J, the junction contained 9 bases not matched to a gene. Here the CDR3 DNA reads TGTGCCAGCAGTTACCCGCCGACTAGCGGGATCCCCCAAGAGACCCAGTACTTC. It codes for CASSYPPTSGIPQETQYF.

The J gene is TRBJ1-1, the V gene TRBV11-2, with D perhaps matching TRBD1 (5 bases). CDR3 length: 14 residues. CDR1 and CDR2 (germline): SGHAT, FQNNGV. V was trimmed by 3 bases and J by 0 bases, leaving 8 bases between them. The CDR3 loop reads CASSLGDLNTEAFF. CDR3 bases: TGTGCCAGCAGCTTGGGGGACCTGAACACTGAAGCTTTCTTT.

The CDR3 DNA reads TGTGCCAGCAGCCTCCCCCGGACAGGGGAAAGAACAGATACGCAGTATTTT. Amino acid sequence: CASSLPRTGERTDTQYF. V and J are TRBV11-2 and TRBJ2-3, with 9 bases that match TRBD1. This CDR3 comprises 17 residues. J was trimmed by 3 bases and V by 5 bases; bases with no gene match: 12. Germline CDR1 reads SGHAT; CDR2 reads FQNNGV.

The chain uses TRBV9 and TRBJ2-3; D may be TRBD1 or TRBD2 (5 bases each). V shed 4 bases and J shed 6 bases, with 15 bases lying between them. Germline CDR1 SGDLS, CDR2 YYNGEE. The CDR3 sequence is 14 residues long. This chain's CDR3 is CASSPEGTGDTQYF. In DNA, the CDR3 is TGTGCCAGCAGCCCTGAAGGGACCGGTGATACGCAGTATTTT.

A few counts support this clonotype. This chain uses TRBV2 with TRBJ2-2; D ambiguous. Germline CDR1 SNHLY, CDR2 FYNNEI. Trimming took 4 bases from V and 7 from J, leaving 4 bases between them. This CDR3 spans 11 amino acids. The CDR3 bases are TGTGCCAGCAGTGTTGGCGGGGAGCTGTTTTTT. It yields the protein CASSVGGELFF.

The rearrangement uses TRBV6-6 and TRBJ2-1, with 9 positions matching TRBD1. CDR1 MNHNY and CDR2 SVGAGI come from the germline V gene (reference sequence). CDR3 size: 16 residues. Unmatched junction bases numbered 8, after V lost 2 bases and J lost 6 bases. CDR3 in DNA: TGTGCCAGCAGTTACAATGTTGGGACAGGGTCCAATGAGCAGTTCTTC. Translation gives CASSYNVGTGSNEQFF.

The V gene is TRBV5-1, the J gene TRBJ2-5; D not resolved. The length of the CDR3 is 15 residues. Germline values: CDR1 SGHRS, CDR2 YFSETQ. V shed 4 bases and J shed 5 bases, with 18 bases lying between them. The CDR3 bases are TGCGCCAGCAGCCCTTCTGGCGCAGTCGGGGAGACCCAGTACTTC. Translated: CASSPSGAVGETQYF.

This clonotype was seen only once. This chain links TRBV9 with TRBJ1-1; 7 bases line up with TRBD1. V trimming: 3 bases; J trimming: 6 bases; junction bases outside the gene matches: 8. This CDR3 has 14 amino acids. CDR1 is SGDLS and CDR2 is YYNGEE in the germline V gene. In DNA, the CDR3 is TGTGCCAGCAGCGCCCGACAGGGATCGGCTGAAGCTTTCTTT. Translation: CASSARQGSAEAFF. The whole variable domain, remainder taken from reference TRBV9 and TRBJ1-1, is DSGVTQTPKHLITATGQRVTLRCSPRSGDLSVYWYQQSLDQGLQFLIQYYNGEERAKGNILERFSAQQFPDLHSELNLSSLELGDSALYFCASSARQGSAEAFFGQGTRLTVV.

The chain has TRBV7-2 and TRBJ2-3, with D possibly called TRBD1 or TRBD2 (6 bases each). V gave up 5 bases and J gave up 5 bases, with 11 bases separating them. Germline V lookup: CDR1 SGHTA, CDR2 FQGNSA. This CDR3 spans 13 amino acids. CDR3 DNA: TGTGCCAGCAGCCAAAGGGGGGAAGATACGCAGTATTTT. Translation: CASSQRGEDTQYF.

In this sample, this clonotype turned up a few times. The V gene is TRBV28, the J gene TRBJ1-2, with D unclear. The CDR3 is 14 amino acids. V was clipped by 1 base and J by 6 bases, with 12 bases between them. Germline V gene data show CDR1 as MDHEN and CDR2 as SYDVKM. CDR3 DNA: TGTGCCAGCAGTTTATCGGGCCCGCACGATGGCTACACCTTC. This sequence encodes CASSLSGPHDGYTF.

The DNA for the CDR3 is TGTGCCAGCAGTTGGGGAAGCGGGATCTACTACAATGAGCAGTTCTTC. Translating it yields CASSWGSGIYYNEQFF. V gene TRBV6-6 combines with J gene TRBJ2-1, with TRBD2 matching 7 bases. The V gene's germline CDR1 is MNHNY and CDR2 SVGAGI (reference sequence). V lost 4 bases, J lost 3 bases, and 9 bases stayed unmatched. This CDR3 spans 16 amino acids.

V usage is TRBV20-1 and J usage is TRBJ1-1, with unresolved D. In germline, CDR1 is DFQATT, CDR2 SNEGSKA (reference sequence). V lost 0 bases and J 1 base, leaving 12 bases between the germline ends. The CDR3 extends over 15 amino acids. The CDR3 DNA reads TGCAGTGCTAGAGACGAATCAGGTCCGAACACTGAAGCTTTCTTT. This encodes CSARDESGPNTEAFF.

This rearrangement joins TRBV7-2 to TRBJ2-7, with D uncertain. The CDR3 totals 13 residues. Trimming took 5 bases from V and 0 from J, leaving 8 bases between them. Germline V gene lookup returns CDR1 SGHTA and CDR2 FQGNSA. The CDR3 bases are TGTGCCAGCAGCCCCCGGACCTCCTACGAGCAGTACTTC. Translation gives CASSPRTSYEQYF.